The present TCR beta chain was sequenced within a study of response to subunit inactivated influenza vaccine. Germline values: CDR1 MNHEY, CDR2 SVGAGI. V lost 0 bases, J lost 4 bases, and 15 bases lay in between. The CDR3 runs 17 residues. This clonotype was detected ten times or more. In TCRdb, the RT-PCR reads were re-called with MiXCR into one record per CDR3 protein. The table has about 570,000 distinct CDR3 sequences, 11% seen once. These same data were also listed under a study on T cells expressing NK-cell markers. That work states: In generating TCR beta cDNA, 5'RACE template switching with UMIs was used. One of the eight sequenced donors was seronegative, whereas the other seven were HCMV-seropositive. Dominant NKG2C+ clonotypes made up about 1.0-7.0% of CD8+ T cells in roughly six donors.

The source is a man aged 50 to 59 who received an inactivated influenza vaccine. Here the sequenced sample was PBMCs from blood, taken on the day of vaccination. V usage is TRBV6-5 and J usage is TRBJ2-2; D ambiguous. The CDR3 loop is CASSYSMAEPGTGELFF. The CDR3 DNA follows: TGTGCCAGCAGTTACTCGATGGCAGAACCTGGCACCGGGGAGCTGTTTTTT.